A selection of T cell receptor beta chains follows, all from one sample in a study of cytomegalovirus exposure and HLA in healthy donors. The protocol was immunoSEQ multiplex PCR, while the TCRdb copy is restricted to in-frame clones and leaves out a portion. The repertoire holds 140,000 to 150,000 clones, about 73% seen once, with roughly 2% in the top ten. Sequencing was performed on PBMCs. These receptor sequences come from a woman aged 55-70 years in good health and CMV-seropositive. Each CDR3 is given with its conserved first and last residue. D genes are given only for firm matches. Clone size is stated in some rows and not others, as once, few, many or a class when expanded.

size,J,D,V,DNA,CDR3
few,TRBJ2-1,TRBD2,TRBV2,TGTGCCAGCAGAAGGGGGACTAGCGGACTCAATGAGCAGTTCTTC,CASRRGTSGLNEQFF
few,TRBJ1-5,.,TRBV18,TGTGCCAGCTCACCATCCCAGATGAATCAGCCCCAGCATTTT,CASSPSQMNQPQHF
.,TRBJ1-1,TRBD1,TRBV6-5,TGTGCCAGCAGACGGGACAGGGTTTCCGCTGAAGCTTTCTTT,CASRRDRVSAEAFF
.,TRBJ1-1,.,TRBV28,TGTGCCAGCAGTTCCGGGAACACTGAAGCTTTCTTT,CASSSGNTEAFF
few,TRBJ1-5,TRBD1,TRBV5-1,TGCGCCAGCAGCGCCGGGACAGGGGAGAGCAATCAGCCCCAGCATTTT,CASSAGTGESNQPQHF
.,TRBJ2-5,TRBD2,TRBV6-1,TGTGCCAGCAGTGGGGGGAGGGTTCCGGAGACCCAGTACTTC,CASSGGRVPETQYF
.,TRBJ1-5,.,TRBV28,TGTGCCAGCACCGGCGGGAATCAGCCCCAGCATTTT,CASTGGNQPQHF
.,TRBJ1-2,TRBD1,TRBV5-6,TGTGCCAGCAGCACAGGGGCGGCTGGCTACACCTTC,CASSTGAAGYTF
.,TRBJ2-2,TRBD2,TRBV28,TGTGCCAGCAGCCCTTGGGGGAGGGTTACCGGGGAGCTGTTTTTT,CASSPWGRVTGELFF
few,TRBJ1-1,.,TRBV2,TGTGCCAGCACCAGTGGGGGGACTGAAGCTTTCTTT,CASTSGGTEAFF
.,TRBJ1-1,.,TRBV5-1,TGCGCCAGCAGCTTGCGCAGGGAAACTGAAGCTTTCTTT,CASSLRRETEAFF
few,TRBJ2-2,.,TRBV5-1,TGCGCCAGCAGACCCCACGCTAAGAACACCGGGGAGCTGTTTTTT,CASRPHAKNTGELFF
.,TRBJ1-5,.,TRBV19,TGTGCCAGTATTAGAGTAAACCAGCCCCAGCATTTT,CASIRVNQPQHF
.,TRBJ1-1,.,TRBV6-5,TGTGCCAGCAGTTCCTCTATGAACACTGAAGCTTTCTTT,CASSSSMNTEAFF
.,TRBJ2-2,.,TRBV5-4,TGTGCCAGCAGCCTCCCTCAGGGGTATGACACCGGGGAGCTGTTTTTT,CASSLPQGYDTGELFF
.,TRBJ2-3,.,TRBV12-5,TGTGCTAGTGGTTTGGTAGTCGCCAACGGCTCCCCGGGTACGCAGTATTTT,CASGLVVANGSPGTQYF
.,TRBJ2-1,.,TRBV5-1,TGCGCCAGCAGCTTGGTCCCCCCTGCGGGCGGGGATTACAATGAGCAGTTCTTC,CASSLVPPAGGDYNEQFF
.,TRBJ2-6,.,TRBV9,TGTGCCAGCAGCGTATTCAGGGCTGGGGCCAACGTCCTGACTTTC,CASSVFRAGANVLTF
.,TRBJ2-7,.,TRBV5-1,TGCGCCAGCAGCTCCCTGAAAGGGAGTAGCGAGCAGTACTTC,CASSSLKGSSEQYF
few,TRBJ1-6,TRBD1,TRBV30,TGTGCCCGACACAGGGGGCGCGGCTCACCCCTCCACTTT,CARHRGRGSPLHF
.,TRBJ2-5,.,TRBV30,TGTGCCTGGGTAGGCAGGGTGCGAGAGACCCAGTACTTC,CAWVGRVRETQYF
.,TRBJ2-3,.,TRBV5-1,TGCGCCAGCGCAGGAGGGCTGACAGATACGCAGTATTTT,CASAGGLTDTQYF
.,TRBJ2-3,.,TRBV28,TGTGCCAGCAGTCGGCGGGCCGGGGGTGGCACAGATACGCAGTATTTT,CASSRRAGGGTDTQYF
.,TRBJ1-5,.,TRBV28,TGTGCCAGCAGTTTTCGGCAGGGCCGGCAGCCCCAGCATTTT,CASSFRQGRQPQHF
.,TRBJ2-1,TRBD2,TRBV28,TGTGCCAGCAGAGGGCTAGCGGGAGGGGGGTCCTACAATGAGCAGTTCTTC,CASRGLAGGGSYNEQFF
.,TRBJ2-2,.,TRBV28,TGTGCCAGCACCGACAGGTACCGAACCGGGGAGCTGTTTTTT,CASTDRYRTGELFF
many,TRBJ2-1,.,TRBV5-1,TGCGCCAGCAGCCCTCTCCTTGCAGTTCAGGACAATGAGCAGTTCTTC,CASSPLLAVQDNEQFF
.,TRBJ1-1,.,TRBV19,TGTGCCACACAGCCAGAAATGAACACTGAAGCTTTCTTT,CATQPEMNTEAFF
.,TRBJ1-1,.,TRBV2,TGTGCCAGCAGTGAAGCAGGGTGGACTATGAACACTGAAGCTTTCTTT,CASSEAGWTMNTEAFF